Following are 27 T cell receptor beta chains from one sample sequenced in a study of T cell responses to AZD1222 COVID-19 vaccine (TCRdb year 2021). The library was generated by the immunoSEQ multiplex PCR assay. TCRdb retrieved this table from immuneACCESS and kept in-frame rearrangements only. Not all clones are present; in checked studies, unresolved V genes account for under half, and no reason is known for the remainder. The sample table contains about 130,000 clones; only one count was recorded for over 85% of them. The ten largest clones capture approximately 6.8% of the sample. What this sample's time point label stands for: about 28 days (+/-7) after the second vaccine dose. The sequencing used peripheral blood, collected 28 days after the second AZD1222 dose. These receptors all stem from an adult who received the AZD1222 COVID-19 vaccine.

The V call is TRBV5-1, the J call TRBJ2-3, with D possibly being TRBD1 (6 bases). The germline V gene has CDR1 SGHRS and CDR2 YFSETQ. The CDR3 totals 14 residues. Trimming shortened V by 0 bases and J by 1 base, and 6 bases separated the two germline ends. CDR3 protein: CASSLDRGTDTQYF. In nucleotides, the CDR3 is TGCGCCAGCAGCTTGGACAGGGGCACAGATACGCAGTATTTT. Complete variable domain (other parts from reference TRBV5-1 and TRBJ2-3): KAGVTQTPRYLIKTRGQQVTLSCSPISGHRSVSWYQQTPGQGLQFLFEYFSETQRNKGNFPGRFSGRQFSNSRSEMNVSTLELGDSALYLCASSLDRGTDTQYFGPGTRLTVL.

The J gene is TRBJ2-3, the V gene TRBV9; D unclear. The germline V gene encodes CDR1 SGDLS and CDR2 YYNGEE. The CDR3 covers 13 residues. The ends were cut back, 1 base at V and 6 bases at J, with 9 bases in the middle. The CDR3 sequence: CASSVFSGDTQYF. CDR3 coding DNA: TGTGCCAGCAGCGTATTCTCCGGGGATACGCAGTATTTT. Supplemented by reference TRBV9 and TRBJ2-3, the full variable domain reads DSGVTQTPKHLITATGQRVTLRCSPRSGDLSVYWYQQSLDQGLQFLIQYYNGEERAKGNILERFSAQQFPDLHSELNLSSLELGDSALYFCASSVFSGDTQYFGPGTRLTVL.

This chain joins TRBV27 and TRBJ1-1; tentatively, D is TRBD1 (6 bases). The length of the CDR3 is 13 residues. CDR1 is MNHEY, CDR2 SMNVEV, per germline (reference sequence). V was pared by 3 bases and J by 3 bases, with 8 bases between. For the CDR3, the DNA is TGTGCCAGCAGTTTCCACAGGGACACTGAAGCTTTCTTT. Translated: CASSFHRDTEAFF.

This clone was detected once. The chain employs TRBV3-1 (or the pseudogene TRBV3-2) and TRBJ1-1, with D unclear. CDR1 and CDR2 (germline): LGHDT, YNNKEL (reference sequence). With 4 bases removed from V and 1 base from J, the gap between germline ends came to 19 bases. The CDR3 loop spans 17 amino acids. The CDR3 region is CASSPLVGYQENTEAFF. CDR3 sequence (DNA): TGTGCCAGCAGCCCGCTTGTTGGGTATCAGGAGAACACTGAAGCTTTCTTT.

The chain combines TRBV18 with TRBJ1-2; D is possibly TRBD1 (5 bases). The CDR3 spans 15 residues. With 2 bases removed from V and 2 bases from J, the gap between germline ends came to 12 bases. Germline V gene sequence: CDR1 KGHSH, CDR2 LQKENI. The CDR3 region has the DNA TGTGCCAGCTCACCAGCGGCAGGGCTCAACTATGGCTACACCTTC. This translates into CASSPAAGLNYGYTF.

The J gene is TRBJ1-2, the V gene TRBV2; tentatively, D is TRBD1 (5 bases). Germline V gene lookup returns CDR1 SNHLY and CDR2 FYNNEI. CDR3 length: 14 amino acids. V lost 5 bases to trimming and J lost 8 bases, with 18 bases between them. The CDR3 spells CASSIDRTRVGYTF. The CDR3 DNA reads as TGTGCCAGCAGTATAGACAGAACAAGAGTAGGCTACACCTTC.

CDR3 in amino acids: CASSLTDNEQFF. The CDR3 nucleotides are TGCGCCAGCAGCCTGACAGACAATGAGCAGTTCTTC. The chain has TRBV5-1 and TRBJ2-1; a possible D gene is TRBD1 (5 bases). Germline V gene sequence: CDR1 SGHRS, CDR2 YFSETQ. The V and J ends lost 4 bases and 5 bases respectively, with 7 bases between them. The CDR3 is made up of 12 amino acids.

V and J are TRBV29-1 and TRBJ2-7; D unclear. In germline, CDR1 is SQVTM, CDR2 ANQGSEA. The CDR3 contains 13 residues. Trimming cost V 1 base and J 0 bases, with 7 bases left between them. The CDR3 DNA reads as TGCAGCGTTGAAGCAGCAAACTCCTACGAGCAGTACTTC. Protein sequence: CSVEAANSYEQYF.

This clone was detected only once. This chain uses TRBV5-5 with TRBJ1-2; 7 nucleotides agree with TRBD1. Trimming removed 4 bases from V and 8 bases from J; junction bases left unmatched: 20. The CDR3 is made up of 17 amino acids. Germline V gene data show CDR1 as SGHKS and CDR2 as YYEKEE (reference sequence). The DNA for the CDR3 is TGTGCCAGCAGCCAAGAAAGAGGGACAGAACTACGAAGGGGCTACACCTTC. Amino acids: CASSQERGTELRRGYTF.

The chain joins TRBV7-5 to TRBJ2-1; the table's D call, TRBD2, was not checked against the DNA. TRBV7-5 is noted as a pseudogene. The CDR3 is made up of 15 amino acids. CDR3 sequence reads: CVRSPRQRGYNEQFF. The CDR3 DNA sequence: TGTGTCAGAAGCCCCCGACAGCGGGGCTACAATGAGCAGTTCTTC.

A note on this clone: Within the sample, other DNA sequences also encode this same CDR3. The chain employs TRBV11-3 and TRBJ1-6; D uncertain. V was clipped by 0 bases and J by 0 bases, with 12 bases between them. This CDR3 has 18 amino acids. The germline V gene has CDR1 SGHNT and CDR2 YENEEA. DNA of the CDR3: TGTGCCAGCAGCTTAGATCAAGGAGGGAGCTCCTATAATTCACCCCTCCACTTT. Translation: CASSLDQGGSSYNSPLHF.

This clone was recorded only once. DNA of the CDR3: TGTGCCAGCAGCGTAGATTTCGATCCGAGAGAAGCTTTCTTT. Amino acid sequence: CASSVDFDPREAFF. The V call is TRBV9, the J call TRBJ1-1; D is uncertain. The V end was cut by 0 bases, the J end by 8 bases, with 14 bases between. Germline V CDR1 and CDR2: SGDLS, YYNGEE. This CDR3 region has 14 residues.

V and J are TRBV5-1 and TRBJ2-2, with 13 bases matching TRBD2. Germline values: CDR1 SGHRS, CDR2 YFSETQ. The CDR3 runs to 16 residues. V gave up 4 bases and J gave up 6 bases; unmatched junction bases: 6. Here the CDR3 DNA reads TGCGCCAGCAGCCCGGTGACTAGCGGGGGGCCCGGGGAGCTGTTTTTT. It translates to CASSPVTSGGPGELFF.

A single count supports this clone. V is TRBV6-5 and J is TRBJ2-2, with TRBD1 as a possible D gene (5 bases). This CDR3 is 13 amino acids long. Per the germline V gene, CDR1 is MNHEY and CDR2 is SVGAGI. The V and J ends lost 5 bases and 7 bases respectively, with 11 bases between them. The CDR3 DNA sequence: TGTGCCAGCAGTAGGGGTATGATCGGGGAGCTGTTTTTT. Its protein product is CASSRGMIGELFF.

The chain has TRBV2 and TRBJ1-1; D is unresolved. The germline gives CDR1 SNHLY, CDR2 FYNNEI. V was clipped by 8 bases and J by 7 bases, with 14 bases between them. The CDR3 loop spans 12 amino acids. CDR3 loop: CASGLLPSEAFF. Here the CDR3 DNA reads TGTGCCAGCGGCCTATTACCGAGTGAAGCTTTCTTT.

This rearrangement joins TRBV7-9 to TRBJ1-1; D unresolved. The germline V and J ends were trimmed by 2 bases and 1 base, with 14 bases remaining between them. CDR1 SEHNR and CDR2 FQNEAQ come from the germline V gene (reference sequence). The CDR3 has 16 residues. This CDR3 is CASSLLDPQQNTEAFF. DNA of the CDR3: TGTGCCAGCAGCTTATTGGATCCCCAGCAGAACACTGAAGCTTTCTTT.

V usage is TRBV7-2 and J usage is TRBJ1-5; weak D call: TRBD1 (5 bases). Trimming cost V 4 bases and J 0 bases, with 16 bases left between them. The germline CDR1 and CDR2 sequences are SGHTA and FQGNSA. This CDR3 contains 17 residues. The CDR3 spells CASSSGTSFYSNQPQHF. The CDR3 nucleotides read TGTGCCAGCAGCTCTGGGACCAGTTTTTATAGCAATCAGCCCCAGCATTTT.

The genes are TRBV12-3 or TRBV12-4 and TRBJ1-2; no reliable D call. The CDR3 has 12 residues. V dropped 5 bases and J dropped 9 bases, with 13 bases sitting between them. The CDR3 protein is CASSQRVWSYTF. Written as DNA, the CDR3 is TGTGCCAGCAGTCAGAGGGTGTGGAGCTACACCTTC.

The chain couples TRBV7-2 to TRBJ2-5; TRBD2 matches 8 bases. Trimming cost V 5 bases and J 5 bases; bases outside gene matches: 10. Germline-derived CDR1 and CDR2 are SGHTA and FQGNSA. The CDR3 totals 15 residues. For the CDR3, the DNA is TGTGCCAGCAGCCCGCGGGGGGTAGGGGACGAGACCCAGTACTTC. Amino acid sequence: CASSPRGVGDETQYF.

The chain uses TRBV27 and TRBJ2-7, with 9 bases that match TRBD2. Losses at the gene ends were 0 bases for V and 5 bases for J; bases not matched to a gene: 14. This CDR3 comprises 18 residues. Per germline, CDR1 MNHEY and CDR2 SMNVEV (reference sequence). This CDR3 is CASSLSVWGASGVHEQYF. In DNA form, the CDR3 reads TGTGCCAGCAGTTTATCGGTTTGGGGGGCTAGCGGGGTCCACGAGCAGTACTTC.

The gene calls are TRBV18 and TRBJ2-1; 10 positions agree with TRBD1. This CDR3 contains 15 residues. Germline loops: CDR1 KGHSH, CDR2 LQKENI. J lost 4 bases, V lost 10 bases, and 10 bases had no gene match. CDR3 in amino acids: CANSKGQGLYNEQFF. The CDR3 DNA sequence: TGTGCCAACTCCAAGGGACAGGGGCTTTACAATGAGCAGTTCTTC.

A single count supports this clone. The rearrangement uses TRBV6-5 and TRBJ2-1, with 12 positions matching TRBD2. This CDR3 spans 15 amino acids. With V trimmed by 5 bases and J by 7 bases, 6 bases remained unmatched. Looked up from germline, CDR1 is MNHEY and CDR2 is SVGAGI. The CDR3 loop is CASSPLAGGFNEQFF. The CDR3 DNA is TGTGCCAGCAGTCCGCTAGCGGGGGGGTTTAATGAGCAGTTCTTC.

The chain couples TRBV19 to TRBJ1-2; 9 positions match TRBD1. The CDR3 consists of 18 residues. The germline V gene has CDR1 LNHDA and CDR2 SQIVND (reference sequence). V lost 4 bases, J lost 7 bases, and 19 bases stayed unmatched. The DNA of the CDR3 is TGTGCCAGTAGTAAAGTGAGGGTAAGGACAGGGGCGACAACTGGCTACACCTTC. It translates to CASSKVRVRTGATTGYTF.

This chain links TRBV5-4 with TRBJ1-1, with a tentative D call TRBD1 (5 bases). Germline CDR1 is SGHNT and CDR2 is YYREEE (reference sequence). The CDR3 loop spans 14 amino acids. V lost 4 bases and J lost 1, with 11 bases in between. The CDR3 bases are TGTGCCAGCAGCGGCACGGGGGGGAACACTGAAGCTTTCTTT. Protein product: CASSGTGGNTEAFF.

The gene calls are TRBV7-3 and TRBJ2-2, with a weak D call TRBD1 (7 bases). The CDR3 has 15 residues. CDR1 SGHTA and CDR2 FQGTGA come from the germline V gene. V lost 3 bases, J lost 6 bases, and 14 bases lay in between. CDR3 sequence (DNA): TGTGCCAGCAGCTTCGGAGGGGGCCGGGCCGGGGAGCTGTTTTTT. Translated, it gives CASSFGGGRAGELFF.

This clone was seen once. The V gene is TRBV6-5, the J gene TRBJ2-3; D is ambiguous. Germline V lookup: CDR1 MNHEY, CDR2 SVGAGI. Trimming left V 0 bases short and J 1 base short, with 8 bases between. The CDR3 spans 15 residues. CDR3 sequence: CASSYSRGGTDTQYF. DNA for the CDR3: TGTGCCAGCAGTTACTCGCGTGGGGGCACAGATACGCAGTATTTT.

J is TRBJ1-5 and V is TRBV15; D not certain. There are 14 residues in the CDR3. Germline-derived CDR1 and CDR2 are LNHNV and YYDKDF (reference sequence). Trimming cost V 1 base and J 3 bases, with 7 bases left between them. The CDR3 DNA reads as TGTGCCACCAGCAGAGTGAGCAACAATCAGCCCCAGCATTTT. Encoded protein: CATSRVSNNQPQHF.